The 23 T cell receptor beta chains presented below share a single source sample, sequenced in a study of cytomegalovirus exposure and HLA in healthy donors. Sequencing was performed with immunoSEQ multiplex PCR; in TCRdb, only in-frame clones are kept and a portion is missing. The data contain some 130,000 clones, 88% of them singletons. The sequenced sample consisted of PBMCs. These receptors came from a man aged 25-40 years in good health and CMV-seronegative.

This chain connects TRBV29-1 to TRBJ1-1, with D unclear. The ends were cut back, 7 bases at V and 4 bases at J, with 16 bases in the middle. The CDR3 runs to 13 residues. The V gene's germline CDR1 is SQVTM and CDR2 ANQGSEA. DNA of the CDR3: TGCAGCGCGATATCGGGTGGCACCACTGAAGCTTTCTTT. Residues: CSAISGGTTEAFF.

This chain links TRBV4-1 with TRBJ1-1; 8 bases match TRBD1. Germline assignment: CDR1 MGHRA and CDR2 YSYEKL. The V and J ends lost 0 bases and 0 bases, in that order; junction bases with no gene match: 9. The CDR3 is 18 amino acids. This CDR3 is CASSQDRPAGGMNTEAFF. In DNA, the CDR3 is TGCGCCAGCAGCCAAGACCGACCGGCAGGGGGCATGAACACTGAAGCTTTCTTT.

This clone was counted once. Written as DNA, the CDR3 is TGTGCCAGCAGCGTAGCGGGAGACTACCTCAATGAGCAGTTCTTC. This codes for CASSVAGDYLNEQFF. The chain is built from TRBV9 and TRBJ2-1; D is perhaps TRBD2 (6 bases). There are 15 residues in the CDR3. V lost 0 bases and J lost 6, with 13 bases in between. Germline values: CDR1 SGDLS, CDR2 YYNGEE. The variable domain in full, with the rest retrieved from reference TRBV9 and TRBJ2-1, is DSGVTQTPKHLITATGQRVTLRCSPRSGDLSVYWYQQSLDQGLQFLIQYYNGEERAKGNILERFSAQQFPDLHSELNLSSLELGDSALYFCASSVAGDYLNEQFFGPGTRLTVL.

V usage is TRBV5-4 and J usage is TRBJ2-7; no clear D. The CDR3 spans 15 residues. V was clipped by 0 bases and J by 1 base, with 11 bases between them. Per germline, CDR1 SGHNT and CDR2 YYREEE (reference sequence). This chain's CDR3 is CASSLGAQLSYEQYF. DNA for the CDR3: TGTGCCAGCAGCTTGGGTGCTCAACTATCCTACGAGCAGTACTTC.

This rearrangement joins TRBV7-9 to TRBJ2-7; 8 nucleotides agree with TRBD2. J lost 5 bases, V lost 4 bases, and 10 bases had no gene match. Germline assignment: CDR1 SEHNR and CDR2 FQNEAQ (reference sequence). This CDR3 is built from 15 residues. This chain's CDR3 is CASSSSGPGVDEQYF. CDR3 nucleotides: TGTGCCAGCAGCTCTAGCGGGCCGGGCGTGGACGAGCAGTACTTC.

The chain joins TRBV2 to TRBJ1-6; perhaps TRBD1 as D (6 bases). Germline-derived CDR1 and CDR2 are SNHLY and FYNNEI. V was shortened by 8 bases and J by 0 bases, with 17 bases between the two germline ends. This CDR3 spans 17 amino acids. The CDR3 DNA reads TGTGCCAGCGTAGAGGACAGCGTCCTCTCCTATAATTCACCCCTCCACTTT. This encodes CASVEDSVLSYNSPLHF.

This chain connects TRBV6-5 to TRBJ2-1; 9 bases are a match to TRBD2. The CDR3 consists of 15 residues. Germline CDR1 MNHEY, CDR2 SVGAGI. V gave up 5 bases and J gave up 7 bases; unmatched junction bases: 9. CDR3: CASSTIAGEVNEQFF. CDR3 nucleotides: TGTGCCAGCAGTACGATAGCGGGAGAAGTGAATGAGCAGTTCTTC.

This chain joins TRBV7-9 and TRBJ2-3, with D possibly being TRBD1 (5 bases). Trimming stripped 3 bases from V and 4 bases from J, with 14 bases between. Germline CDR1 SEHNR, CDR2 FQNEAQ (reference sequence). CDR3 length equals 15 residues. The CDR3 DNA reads TGTGCCAGCAGCTTGGATGCCAGGGAACCAGATACGCAGTATTTT. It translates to CASSLDAREPDTQYF.

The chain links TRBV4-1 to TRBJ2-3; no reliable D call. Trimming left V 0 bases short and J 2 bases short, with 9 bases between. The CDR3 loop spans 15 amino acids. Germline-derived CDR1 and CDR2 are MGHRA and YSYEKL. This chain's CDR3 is CASSQEAVVTDTQYF. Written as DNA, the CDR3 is TGCGCCAGCAGCCAAGAGGCGGTGGTCACAGATACGCAGTATTTT.

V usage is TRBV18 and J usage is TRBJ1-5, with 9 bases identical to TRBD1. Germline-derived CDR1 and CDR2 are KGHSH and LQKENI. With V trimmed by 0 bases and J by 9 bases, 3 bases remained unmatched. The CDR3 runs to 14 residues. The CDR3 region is CASSPPPGQGPQHF. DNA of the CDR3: TGTGCCAGCTCACCACCGCCGGGACAGGGGCCCCAGCATTTT. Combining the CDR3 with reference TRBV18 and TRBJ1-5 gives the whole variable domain NAGVMQNPRHLVRRRGQEARLRCSPMKGHSHVYWYRQLPEEGLKFMVYLQKENIIDESGMPKERFSAEFPKEGPSILRIQQVVRGDSAAYFCASSPPPGQGPQHFGDGTRLSIL.

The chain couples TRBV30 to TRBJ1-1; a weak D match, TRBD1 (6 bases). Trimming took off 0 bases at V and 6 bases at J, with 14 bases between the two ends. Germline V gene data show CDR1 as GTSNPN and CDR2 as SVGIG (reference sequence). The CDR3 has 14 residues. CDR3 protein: CAWSVKGGVPEAFF. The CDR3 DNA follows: TGTGCCTGGAGTGTAAAAGGGGGAGTTCCTGAAGCTTTCTTT.

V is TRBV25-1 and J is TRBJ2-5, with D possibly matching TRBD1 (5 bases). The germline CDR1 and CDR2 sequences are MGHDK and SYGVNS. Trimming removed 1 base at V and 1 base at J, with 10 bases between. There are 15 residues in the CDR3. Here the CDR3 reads CASSEWWGSQETQYF. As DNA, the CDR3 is TGTGCCAGCAGTGAATGGTGGGGCAGCCAAGAGACCCAGTACTTC.

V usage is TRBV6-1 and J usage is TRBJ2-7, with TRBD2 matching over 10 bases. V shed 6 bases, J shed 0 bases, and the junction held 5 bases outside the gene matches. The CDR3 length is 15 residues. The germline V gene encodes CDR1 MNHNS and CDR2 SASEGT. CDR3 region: CASRIAGGISYEQYF. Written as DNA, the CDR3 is TGTGCCAGCAGGATAGCGGGAGGCATCTCCTACGAGCAGTACTTC.

CDR3 sequence reads: CASSSTADRVVGETQYF. CDR3 DNA: TGTGCCAGCAGCTCAACCGCTGACAGGGTAGTTGGAGAGACCCAGTACTTC. This chain links TRBV7-2 with TRBJ2-5; 7 bases align to TRBD1. The trim removed 4 bases at V and 4 bases at J, leaving 15 bases unmatched. There are 17 residues in the CDR3. Germline assignment: CDR1 SGHTA and CDR2 FQGNSA. The full variable domain, rest sourced from reference TRBV7-2 and TRBJ2-5, is GAGVSQSPSNKVTEKGKDVELRCDPISGHTALYWYRQSLGQGLEFLIYFQGNSAPDKSGLPSDRFSAERTGGSVSTLTIQRTQQEDSAVYLCASSSTADRVVGETQYFGPGTRLLVL.

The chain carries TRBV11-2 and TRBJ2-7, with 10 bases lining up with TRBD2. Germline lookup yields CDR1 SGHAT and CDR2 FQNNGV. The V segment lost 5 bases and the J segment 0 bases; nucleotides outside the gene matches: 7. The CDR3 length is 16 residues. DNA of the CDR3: TGTGCCAGCAGCACTTGGACTAGCGGAAGCTCCTACGAGCAGTACTTC. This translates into CASSTWTSGSSYEQYF.

CDR3: CAWSLSWGDTEAFF. As DNA, the CDR3 is TGTGCCTGGAGTCTATCTTGGGGGGACACTGAAGCTTTCTTT. The chain joins TRBV30 to TRBJ1-1; the D gene is possibly TRBD1 (5 bases). In germline, CDR1 is GTSNPN, CDR2 SVGIG (reference sequence). V was pared by 2 bases and J by 3 bases, with 13 bases between. The CDR3 spans 14 residues.

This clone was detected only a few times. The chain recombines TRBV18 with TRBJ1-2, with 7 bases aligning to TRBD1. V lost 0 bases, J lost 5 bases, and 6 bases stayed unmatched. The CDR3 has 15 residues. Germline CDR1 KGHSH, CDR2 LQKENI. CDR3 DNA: TGTGCCAGCTCACCACCGACAGGGAGTCTTTATGGCTACACCTTC. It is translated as CASSPPTGSLYGYTF.

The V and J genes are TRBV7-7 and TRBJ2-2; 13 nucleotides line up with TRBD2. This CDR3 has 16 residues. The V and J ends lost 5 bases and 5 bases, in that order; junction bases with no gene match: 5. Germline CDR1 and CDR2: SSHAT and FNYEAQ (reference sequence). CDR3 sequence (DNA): TGTGCCAGCAGCGTAGGACTAGCGGGAGTAACCGGGGAGCTGTTTTTT. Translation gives CASSVGLAGVTGELFF.

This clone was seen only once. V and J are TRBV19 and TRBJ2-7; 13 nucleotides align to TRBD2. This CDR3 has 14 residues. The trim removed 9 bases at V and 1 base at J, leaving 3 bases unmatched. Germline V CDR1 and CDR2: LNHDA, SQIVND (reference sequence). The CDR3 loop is CASKLAGGSYEQYF. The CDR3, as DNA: TGTGCCAGCAAACTAGCGGGAGGGTCCTACGAGCAGTACTTC.

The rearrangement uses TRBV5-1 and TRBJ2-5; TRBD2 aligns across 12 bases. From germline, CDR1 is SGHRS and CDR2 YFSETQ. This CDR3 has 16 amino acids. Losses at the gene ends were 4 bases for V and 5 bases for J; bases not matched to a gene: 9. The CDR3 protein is CASSMTSGRGEETQYF. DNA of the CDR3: TGCGCCAGCAGCATGACTAGCGGGAGAGGGGAGGAGACCCAGTACTTC.

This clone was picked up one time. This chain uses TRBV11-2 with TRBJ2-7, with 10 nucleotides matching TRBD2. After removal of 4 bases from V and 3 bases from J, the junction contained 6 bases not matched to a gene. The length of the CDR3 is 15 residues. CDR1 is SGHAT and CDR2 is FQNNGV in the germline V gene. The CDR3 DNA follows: TGTGCCAGCAGCTCTAGGGCTAGCGGGAGCTACGAGCAGTACTTC. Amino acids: CASSSRASGSYEQYF.

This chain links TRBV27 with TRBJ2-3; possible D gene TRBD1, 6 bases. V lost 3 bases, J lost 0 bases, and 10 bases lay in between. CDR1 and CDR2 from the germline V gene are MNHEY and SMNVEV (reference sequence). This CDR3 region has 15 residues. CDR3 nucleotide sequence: TGTGCCAGCAGTTTGGGGGCGACTAGCACAGATACGCAGTATTTT. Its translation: CASSLGATSTDTQYF.

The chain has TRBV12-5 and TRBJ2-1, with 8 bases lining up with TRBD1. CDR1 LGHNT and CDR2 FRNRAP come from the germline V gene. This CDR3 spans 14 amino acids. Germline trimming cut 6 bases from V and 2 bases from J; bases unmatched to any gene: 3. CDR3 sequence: CASGKQGAYNEQFF. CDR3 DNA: TGTGCTAGTGGGAAACAGGGGGCCTACAATGAGCAGTTCTTC.